These 32 T cell receptor beta chains share one sample of origin, sequenced in a study of shared clonotypes between healthy human individuals. Sequencing used immunoSEQ multiplex PCR; TCRdb keeps in-frame clones, though not all of them. Of around 990,000 clones in the sample, 70% to 85% were seen once. Source material: memory CD4+ T cells from PBMCs. The sample's subset: CD45RA-negative fraction. These receptors all stem from a man aged 18 to 35 in good health. Some clones in this sample may be carry-over from other donors' samples.

V and J are TRBV28 and TRBJ2-3; unclear D gene. The CDR3 sequence is 15 residues long. Germline assignment: CDR1 MDHEN and CDR2 SYDVKM. The V end lost 7 bases, the J end lost 4 bases, and 18 bases lay between the germline ends. This CDR3 is CASTRAPMSADTQYF. The CDR3 coding sequence is TGTGCCAGCACAAGAGCACCTATGAGCGCAGATACGCAGTATTTT.

The chain recombines TRBV30 with TRBJ2-1; D is undetermined. This CDR3 is 14 amino acids long. The germline gives CDR1 GTSNPN, CDR2 SVGIG (reference sequence). Trimming cost V 3 bases and J 10 bases, with 19 bases left between them. The DNA of the CDR3 is TGTGCCTGGAGCACTAAATTCTTAACAGCGGAGCAGTTCTTC. Protein product: CAWSTKFLTAEQFF.

The CDR3 region is CASTGSTNEKLFF. The CDR3 DNA reads as TGTGCCAGCACGGGTAGCACTAATGAAAAACTGTTTTTT. The rearrangement uses TRBV2 and TRBJ1-4; D is ambiguous. V lost 7 bases and J lost 2, with 8 bases in between. This CDR3 comprises 13 residues. Germline V gives CDR1 SNHLY, CDR2 FYNNEI.

In its sample, this clone was seen once. The V and J genes are TRBV7-8 and TRBJ1-6; D is unclear. Germline V gene data show CDR1 as SGHVS and CDR2 as FQNEAQ. The CDR3 loop spans 14 amino acids. V was cut by 5 bases and J by 9 bases, with 14 bases left in between. CDR3 protein: CASSPAGFISPLHF. The CDR3 bases are TGTGCCAGCAGCCCCGCAGGTTTTATTTCACCCCTCCACTTT. Drawing the rest from reference TRBV7-8 and TRBJ1-6, the complete variable domain is GAGVSQSPRYKVAKRGQDVALRCDPISGHVSLFWYQQALGQGPEFLTYFQNEAQLDKSGLPSDRFFAERPEGSVSTLKIQRTQQEDSAVYLCASSPAGFISPLHFGNGTRLTVT.

This chain uses TRBV5-5 with TRBJ1-2; D unresolved. The germline V gene encodes CDR1 SGHKS and CDR2 YYEKEE (reference sequence). V lost 2 bases, J lost 2 bases, and 13 bases lay in between. The CDR3 has 15 amino acids. Here the CDR3 reads CASSFSLSYNYGYTF. CDR3 sequence (DNA): TGTGCCAGCAGCTTTTCGCTCAGCTACAACTATGGCTACACCTTC. Together with reference TRBV5-5 and TRBJ1-2, the CDR3 gives the full variable domain: DAGVTQSPTHLIKTRGQQVTLRCSPISGHKSVSWYQQVLGQGPQFIFQYYEKEERGRGNFPDRFSARQFPNYSSELNVNALLLGDSALYLCASSFSLSYNYGYTFGSGTRLTVV.

As regards this clone: This sample includes further DNA sequences coding for the same CDR3. The chain joins TRBV7-2 to TRBJ2-1, with a tentative D call TRBD2 (5 bases). Germline V gene sequence: CDR1 SGHTA, CDR2 FQGNSA. This CDR3 contains 15 residues. V was trimmed by 5 bases and J by 0 bases, leaving 11 bases between them. The CDR3 is CASSLTRSSYNEQFF. The CDR3 DNA is TGTGCCAGCAGCCTCACTAGGAGCTCCTACAATGAGCAGTTCTTC.

The chain has TRBV9 and TRBJ2-1; 8 nucleotides agree with TRBD2. V lost 0 bases to trimming and J lost 4 bases; unmatched junction nucleotides: 9. In germline, CDR1 is SGDLS, CDR2 YYNGEE. This CDR3 spans 17 amino acids. The CDR3 region has the DNA TGTGCCAGCAGCGTAGATGGGCGGGAGGCAGCATACAATGAGCAGTTCTTC. This codes for CASSVDGREAAYNEQFF.

This clone was recorded a few times. The V and J genes are TRBV5-1 and TRBJ2-1, with D maybe TRBD2 (6 bases). Germline CDR1 reads SGHRS; CDR2 reads YFSETQ. V lost 5 bases, J lost 5 bases, and 11 bases lay in between. The CDR3 sequence is 13 residues long. CDR3 DNA: TGCGCCAGCAGGCTAGCGCTGAACAATGAGCAGTTCTTC. Translation: CASRLALNNEQFF.

The V call is TRBV11-2, the J call TRBJ2-1; D perhaps matches TRBD1 (5 bases). Germline loops: CDR1 SGHAT, CDR2 FQNNGV. This CDR3 is 16 amino acids long. V dropped 2 bases and J dropped 0 bases, with 11 bases sitting between them. CDR3 residues: CASSLFRASSYNEQFF. In DNA, the CDR3 is TGTGCCAGCAGCTTATTCAGGGCAAGCTCCTACAATGAGCAGTTCTTC. Full variable domain (outside the CDR3, taken from reference TRBV11-2 and TRBJ2-1): EAGVAQSPRYKIIEKRQSVAFWCNPISGHATLYWYQQILGQGPKLLIQFQNNGVVDDSQLPKDRFSAERLKGVDSTLKIQPAKLEDSAVYLCASSLFRASSYNEQFFGPGTRLTVL.

The J gene is TRBJ1-2, the V gene TRBV7-2; D remains ambiguous. V lost 4 bases, J lost 1 base, and 7 bases lay in between. The CDR3 has 13 amino acids. Germline loops: CDR1 SGHTA, CDR2 FQGNSA. In nucleotides, the CDR3 is TGTGCCAGCAGCTCGTACGGTAACTATGGCTACACCTTC. Protein sequence: CASSSYGNYGYTF.

This clone was recorded many times. The V and J genes are TRBV7-9 and TRBJ2-1, with D maybe TRBD2 (5 bases). Per the germline V gene, CDR1 is SEHNR and CDR2 is FQNEAQ (reference sequence). This CDR3 spans 16 amino acids. V was clipped by 1 base and J by 6 bases, with 16 bases between them. CDR3 in DNA: TGTGCCAGCAGCTTAGGGGGATCGAGGGCACTCAATGAGCAGTTCTTC. This encodes CASSLGGSRALNEQFF.

This clone has a single count. The chain links TRBV19 to TRBJ2-1; possible D gene TRBD2, 5 bases. The CDR3 is made up of 14 amino acids. With 5 bases removed from V and 7 bases from J, the gap between germline ends came to 15 bases. Per the germline V gene, CDR1 is LNHDA and CDR2 is SQIVND (reference sequence). The CDR3 is CASSSRSGANEQFF. DNA of the CDR3: TGTGCCAGTAGTTCCAGGAGCGGTGCGAATGAGCAGTTCTTC.

This clone was recorded a few times. The chain is built from TRBV10-2 and TRBJ1-1, with D unresolved. This CDR3 is built from 15 residues. Trimming left V 6 bases short and J 2 bases short, with 16 bases between. CDR1 and CDR2 from the germline V gene are WSHSY and SAAADI. In DNA form, the CDR3 reads TGCGCCAGCAGGGACTTAGCAGGTTATAACACTGAAGCTTTCTTT. This codes for CASRDLAGYNTEAFF.

With respect to this clone: The same CDR3 can be traced to other DNA sequences in this sample. V is TRBV5-4 and J is TRBJ2-2; a weak D match, TRBD1 (5 bases). V gave up 1 base and J gave up 1 base, with 5 bases separating them. Germline V gene lookup returns CDR1 SGHNT and CDR2 YYREEE (reference sequence). The CDR3 is 14 residues long. The DNA of the CDR3 is TGTGCCAGCAGCTTGACAGGGAACACCGGGGAGCTGTTTTTT. This encodes CASSLTGNTGELFF. Filled out from reference TRBV5-4 and TRBJ2-2, the complete variable domain reads ETGVTQSPTHLIKTRGQQVTLRCSSQSGHNTVSWYQQALGQGPQFIFQYYREEENGRGNFPPRFSGLQFPNYSSELNVNALELDDSALYLCASSLTGNTGELFFGEGSRLTVL.

In this sample, this clone turned up a few times. The CDR3 region has the DNA TGTGCCAGCAGCCCCCCCTTAAGTAGTACAACAGGCGATACGCAGTATTTT. This sequence encodes CASSPPLSSTTGDTQYF. The genes are TRBV7-9 and TRBJ2-3, with a possible D match to TRBD1 (5 bases). The germline V gene encodes CDR1 SEHNR and CDR2 FQNEAQ (reference sequence). Trimming pared 5 bases from V and 6 bases from J, leaving 24 bases between. The CDR3 is made up of 17 amino acids.

V and J are TRBV29-1 and TRBJ2-1; D unclear. The CDR3 is 11 residues long. Between the trimmed V and J ends, which lost 3 bases and 12 bases, there was a span of 12 bases. Germline V lookup: CDR1 SQVTM, CDR2 ANQGSEA. CDR3 residues: CSVDRLQWQFF. As DNA, the CDR3 is TGCAGCGTTGATCGGCTGCAGTGGCAGTTCTTC.

V usage is TRBV5-1 and J usage is TRBJ1-1, with 7 bases matching TRBD1. Germline assignment: CDR1 SGHRS and CDR2 YFSETQ. There are 15 residues in the CDR3. V was pared by 3 bases and J by 1 base, with 6 bases of the junction left unmatched. The CDR3 protein is CASSYRTGENTEAFF. The DNA of the CDR3 is TGCGCCAGCAGCTACCGGACAGGAGAGAACACTGAAGCTTTCTTT.

Concerning this clone: It may be a read error: a sequence one base away is much more abundant. Other DNA sequences in this sample translate to the same CDR3. The V gene is TRBV5-1, the J gene TRBJ2-5; 13 bases map to TRBD2. Germline V gives CDR1 SGHRS, CDR2 YFSETQ. This CDR3 region has 17 residues. The ends lost 4 bases at V and 5 bases at J; junction bases unmatched: 11. CDR3 in amino acids: CASSPGLAGFWGETQYF. CDR3 nucleotide sequence: TGCGCCAGCAGCCCGGGACTAGCGGGATTCTGGGGGGAGACCCAGTACTTC.

V gene TRBV9 combines with J gene TRBJ2-3, with D possibly being TRBD2 (6 bases). The germline V and J ends were trimmed by 3 bases and 2 bases, with 19 bases remaining between them. Germline values: CDR1 SGDLS, CDR2 YYNGEE. The CDR3 consists of 17 residues. This chain's CDR3 is CASSAGTERLSTDTQYF. CDR3 DNA: TGTGCCAGCAGCGCCGGGACTGAGCGGCTTTCCACAGATACGCAGTATTTT.

The CDR3 reads CASSPAASSGADTQYF. For the CDR3, the DNA is TGCGCCAGCAGCCCCGCGGCAAGTAGCGGGGCAGATACGCAGTATTTT. This chain joins TRBV4-1 and TRBJ2-3; 8 bases match TRBD2. The CDR3 contains 16 residues. Trimming at V came to 4 bases and at J to 4 bases, leaving 10 bases not matched to a gene. Germline V CDR1 and CDR2: MGHRA, YSYEKL.

The chain joins TRBV11-2 to TRBJ2-5; possible D gene TRBD2, 6 bases. V gave up 2 bases and J gave up 2 bases, with 12 bases separating them. CDR1 and CDR2 from the germline V gene are SGHAT and FQNNGV. This CDR3 region has 15 residues. CDR3 region: CASSLSGFTQETQYF. CDR3 nucleotides: TGTGCCAGCAGCTTAAGCGGGTTTACACAAGAGACCCAGTACTTC. The full variable domain, in which reference TRBV11-2 and TRBJ2-5 provide the parts outside the CDR3, is EAGVAQSPRYKIIEKRQSVAFWCNPISGHATLYWYQQILGQGPKLLIQFQNNGVVDDSQLPKDRFSAERLKGVDSTLKIQPAKLEDSAVYLCASSLSGFTQETQYFGPGTRLLVL.

This chain joins TRBV9 and TRBJ2-6; 8 positions agree with TRBD1. Trimming took 0 bases from V and 0 from J; bases not matched to a gene: 5. The CDR3 extends over 18 amino acids. Germline lookup yields CDR1 SGDLS and CDR2 YYNGEE. The CDR3 nucleotides read TGTGCCAGCAGCGTAGGACAGGGGTACGGCTCTGGGGCCAACGTCCTGACTTTC. Protein: CASSVGQGYGSGANVLTF.

This clone showed up just a few times. The rearrangement links TRBV28 to TRBJ1-4; D might be TRBD1 (5 bases). V lost 3 bases and J 3 bases, leaving 8 bases between the germline ends. CDR1 is MDHEN, CDR2 SYDVKM, per germline. The CDR3 sequence is 14 residues long. CDR3 sequence (DNA): TGTGCCAGCAGTTTGAGGGGTGCTAATGAAAAACTGTTTTTT. Protein product: CASSLRGANEKLFF.

V gene TRBV6-5 combines with J gene TRBJ2-1; D is ambiguous. The germline V gene has CDR1 MNHEY and CDR2 SVGAGI. This CDR3 contains 12 residues. Trimming removed 5 bases at V and 10 bases at J, with 12 bases between. CDR3 nucleotide sequence: TGTGCCAGCAGTACCGCTACTTACGAGCAGTTCTTC. Its translation is CASSTATYEQFF.

Concerning this clone itself: Other DNA sequences in this specimen translate into the identical CDR3. This chain joins TRBV7-3 and TRBJ2-3; 8 bases align to TRBD2. This CDR3 comprises 15 residues. V was clipped by 4 bases and J by 0 bases; unmatched bases: 3. CDR1 and CDR2 from the germline V gene are SGHTA and FQGTGA. In DNA, the CDR3 is TGTGCCAGCAGCTCCGGACTAGCTAGCACAGATACGCAGTATTTT. Translated, it gives CASSSGLASTDTQYF.

The CDR3 loop is CAWSVMQGEKLFF. In nucleotides, the CDR3 is TGTGCCTGGAGTGTAATGCAGGGTGAAAAACTGTTTTTT. V and J are TRBV30 and TRBJ1-4, with D tentatively TRBD1 (5 bases). V lost 0 bases and J 7 bases, leaving 9 bases between the germline ends. The CDR3 totals 13 residues. Germline V gene lookup returns CDR1 GTSNPN and CDR2 SVGIG (reference sequence).

The V call is TRBV5-1, the J call TRBJ2-2; the D gene is possibly TRBD2 (7 bases). V lost 7 bases to trimming and J lost 6 bases, with 19 bases between them. The CDR3 consists of 15 residues. Germline CDR1 and CDR2: SGHRS and YFSETQ. CDR3 protein: CASAQGGALSGELFF. In DNA form, the CDR3 reads TGCGCCAGCGCCCAAGGGGGGGCTTTGTCCGGGGAGCTGTTTTTT. The full variable domain, in which reference TRBV5-1 and TRBJ2-2 provide the parts outside the CDR3, is KAGVTQTPRYLIKTRGQQVTLSCSPISGHRSVSWYQQTPGQGLQFLFEYFSETQRNKGNFPGRFSGRQFSNSRSEMNVSTLELGDSALYLCASAQGGALSGELFFGEGSRLTVL.

V gene TRBV18 combines with J gene TRBJ2-2; the D gene is possibly TRBD1 (5 bases). Germline-derived CDR1 and CDR2 are KGHSH and LQKENI. The V end was cut by 5 bases, the J end by 2 bases, with 15 bases between. This CDR3 contains 16 residues. The CDR3 nucleotides read TGTGCCAGCTCAGCCACGGCAGGGTTTAACACCGGGGAGCTGTTTTTT. Translated, it gives CASSATAGFNTGELFF.

A remark on this clone: This may stem from a read error, because a much larger clone lies one nucleotide away. In the same sample, other DNA sequences code for this CDR3. The genes are TRBV7-2 and TRBJ2-5; the D is unclear. This CDR3 is 12 amino acids long. Looked up from germline, CDR1 is SGHTA and CDR2 is FQGNSA. V dropped 0 bases and J dropped 4 bases, with 3 bases sitting between them. The CDR3 region has the DNA TGTGCCAGCAGCTTAGCGCGAGAGACCCAGTACTTC. Amino acids: CASSLARETQYF.

To note about this clone: The same CDR3 can be traced to other DNA sequences in this sample. The V gene is TRBV14, the J gene TRBJ1-3; D unresolved. The CDR3 length is 15 residues. V was clipped by 2 bases and J by 0 bases, with 8 bases between them. Germline assignment: CDR1 SGHDN and CDR2 FVKESK. The CDR3 loop reads CASSQSATSGNTIYF. DNA for the CDR3: TGTGCCAGCAGCCAATCGGCTACCTCTGGAAACACCATATATTTT.

Details on this clone: Other DNA sequences within the sample encode an identical CDR3. CDR3 sequence: CASSLASGKETQYF. In DNA form, the CDR3 reads TGCGCCAGCAGCTTGGCGTCAGGAAAAGAGACCCAGTACTTC. The V call is TRBV5-1, the J call TRBJ2-5; D gene unclear. V was cut by 0 bases and J by 3 bases, with 9 bases left in between. The germline gives CDR1 SGHRS, CDR2 YFSETQ. The CDR3 runs 14 residues.

The chain uses TRBV9 and TRBJ2-7; D perhaps matches TRBD2 (6 bases). The V and J ends lost 2 bases and 2 bases respectively, with 14 bases between them. CDR1 and CDR2 (germline): SGDLS, YYNGEE. CDR3 length equals 15 residues. CDR3 in amino acids: CASSVRGDQPYEQYF. In DNA form, the CDR3 reads TGTGCCAGCAGCGTTCGCGGGGATCAACCCTACGAGCAGTACTTC. Full variable domain (outside the CDR3, taken from reference TRBV9 and TRBJ2-7): DSGVTQTPKHLITATGQRVTLRCSPRSGDLSVYWYQQSLDQGLQFLIQYYNGEERAKGNILERFSAQQFPDLHSELNLSSLELGDSALYFCASSVRGDQPYEQYFGPGTRLTVT.